This T cell receptor beta chain was observed in a study of blood T cell repertoires in COVID-19. Study summary: COVID-19 samples, acute and convalescent, were from the United States, Italy and Spain. From T cells, B-cell-depleted T cells, or PBMCs came the material, which was cDNA or gDNA.

The V and J ends lost 6 bases and 7 bases, in that order; junction bases with no gene match: 15. The CDR3 spans 16 residues. Germline values: CDR1 MNHNY, CDR2 SVGAGI (reference sequence). As processed by the authors: Amplification of reference gene primers provided the estimated nucleated cell counts. Generated by immunoSEQ multiplex PCR, the TCRdb table keeps only in-frame clones and is missing some. V, J and clone size are taken as reported in that table, and D and trimming were inferred from the DNA itself. This sample yields a few hundred thousand clones, of which approximately 89% are seen a single time; around 4.6% belongs to the top ten.

Material for sequencing was peripheral blood. The TCR sequence derives from a woman aged 40 to 55 who had recovered from COVID-19. The chain has TRBV6-6 and TRBJ2-1, with TRBD1 matching 7 bases. The CDR3 spells CASSKPLPDRLNEQFF. The CDR3 coding sequence is TGTGCCAGCAGCAAGCCTCTCCCGGACAGGTTAAATGAGCAGTTCTTC.